This passage covers 17 T cell receptor beta chains from one sample sequenced in a study of cytomegalovirus exposure and HLA in healthy donors. Primers included in the PCR were 60 Vbeta and 13 Jbeta primers. TCRdb keeps only in-frame clones here, not all; method: immunoSEQ multiplex PCR. Of around 200,000 clones listed, about four fifths are singletons. Material for sequencing was PBMCs. Receptors were obtained from a male donor in good health and CMV-seronegative.

This chain connects TRBV28 to TRBJ1-6; D not certain. This CDR3 has 13 amino acids. In germline, CDR1 is MDHEN, CDR2 SYDVKM. The V end was cut by 7 bases, the J end by 7 bases, with 11 bases between. The CDR3 DNA is TGTGCCAGCATAGCGGAATACAATTCACCCCTCCACTTT. It codes for CASIAEYNSPLHF.

The CDR3 DNA follows: TGTGCCAGCAGTCAAGCGGACGGAAGGTCCTACAATGAGCAGTTCTTC. It translates to CASSQADGRSYNEQFF. The chain carries TRBV28 and TRBJ2-1, with D possibly being TRBD2 (5 bases). The CDR3 runs 16 residues. Germline V gene sequence: CDR1 MDHEN, CDR2 SYDVKM. V was pared by 5 bases and J by 1 base, with 15 bases between.

The chain employs TRBV29-1 and TRBJ2-3; 10 bases are a match to TRBD1. Looked up from germline, CDR1 is SQVTM and CDR2 is ANQGSEA. Trimming cost V 3 bases and J 4 bases; bases outside gene matches: 4. This CDR3 is built from 14 residues. The CDR3 bases are TGCAGCGTTGAGGGACAGGGGTTACCAGATACGCAGTATTTT. Translating it yields CSVEGQGLPDTQYF.

V gene TRBV21-1 combines with J gene TRBJ1-3. TRBV21-1 is assigned pseudogene status. The CDR3 contains 15 residues. CDR3 loop: CASRVGNRWRNTIYF. The CDR3 DNA sequence: TGTGCCAGCAGGGTGGGGAATCGATGGAGGAACACCATATATTTT.

This clone was counted between two and nine times. The genes are TRBV30 and TRBJ2-7; 14 bases are a match to TRBD2. Germline loops: CDR1 GTSNPN, CDR2 SVGIG (reference sequence). The CDR3 contains 13 residues. The V gene end was trimmed by 5 bases and the J gene end by 6 bases; junction bases not matched to a gene: 3. CDR3 bases: TGTGCCTGGTCGGGACTAGCGGGAGCCGAGCAGTACTTC. Its translation: CAWSGLAGAEQYF.

In regard to this clone: One end of the junction fails to match germline, which may point to a read error. The CDR3 here is CASSTWGEGNAIYF. For the CDR3, the DNA is TGTGCCAGCAGTACCTGGGGGGAAGGAAACGCCATATATTTT. The chain has TRBV6-6 and TRBJ1-3; tentative D call: TRBD1 (5 bases). Germline V lookup: CDR1 MNHNY, CDR2 SVGAGI (reference sequence). CDR3 size: 14 residues.

The V and J genes are TRBV6-5 and TRBJ1-3; no reliable D call. CDR1 is MNHEY, CDR2 SVGAGI, per germline. The V end lost 0 bases, the J end lost 2 bases, and 8 bases lay between the germline ends. This CDR3 region has 15 residues. CDR3 nucleotide sequence: TGTGCCAGCAGTTACTCGAACGGAGCTGGAAACACCATATATTTT. This gives the protein CASSYSNGAGNTIYF.

V gene TRBV30 combines with J gene TRBJ1-5; 7 bases line up with TRBD1. J was trimmed by 5 bases and V by 1 base; bases with no gene match: 2. This CDR3 is built from 13 residues. The germline gives CDR1 GTSNPN, CDR2 SVGIG (reference sequence). Written as DNA, the CDR3 is TGTGCCTGGAGTGGGACAGGCTATCAGCCCCAGCATTTT. Its translation: CAWSGTGYQPQHF.

This chain connects TRBV15 to TRBJ2-2; D remains unclear. Germline CDR1 and CDR2: LNHNV and YYDKDF (reference sequence). CDR3 length equals 16 residues. V shed 0 bases and J shed 7 bases, with 15 bases lying between them. The CDR3 region has the DNA TGTGCCACCAGCAGAGATTTTCTAGGAGTGGGCGGGGAGCTGTTTTTT. Amino acid sequence: CATSRDFLGVGGELFF.

The chain's CDR3 is CASSLTGTGHTEAFF. The CDR3 DNA is TGTGCCAGCAGTCTAACCGGGACAGGGCACACTGAAGCTTTCTTT. The chain is built from TRBV27 and TRBJ1-1; 9 bases are shared with TRBD1. CDR1 is MNHEY, CDR2 SMNVEV, per germline (reference sequence). The CDR3 length is 15 residues. Trimming took 5 bases from V and 3 from J; bases not matched to a gene: 7.

This clone showed up just a few times. The chain has TRBV6-1 and TRBJ2-2; D unresolved. V lost 2 bases and J 2 bases, leaving 9 bases between the germline ends. CDR3 length equals 15 residues. Per germline, CDR1 MNHNS and CDR2 SASEGT. CDR3 sequence reads: CASSESYRNTGELFF. The CDR3, as DNA: TGTGCCAGCAGTGAATCCTACAGAAACACCGGGGAGCTGTTTTTT.

With respect to this clone: Different DNA sequences within this sample yield the same CDR3. The J gene is TRBJ1-5, the V gene TRBV28, with D tentatively TRBD1 (5 bases). The CDR3 totals 12 residues. From germline, CDR1 is MDHEN and CDR2 SYDVKM. The V end lost 6 bases, the J end lost 4 bases, and 7 bases lay between the germline ends. The DNA for the CDR3 is TGTGCCAGCAGGGCAGGGAATCAGCCCCAGCATTTT. Its protein is CASRAGNQPQHF.

The chain carries TRBV28 and TRBJ1-5; D remains ambiguous. V lost 5 bases to trimming and J lost 0 bases, with 5 bases between them. Germline assignment: CDR1 MDHEN and CDR2 SYDVKM. The CDR3 consists of 13 residues. The CDR3 reads CASSPFSNQPQHF. The CDR3 bases are TGTGCCAGCAGTCCATTTAGCAATCAGCCCCAGCATTTT.

CDR3 loop: CASNMRQGPQPQHF. The CDR3 nucleotides read TGTGCCAGTAACATGCGGCAGGGGCCTCAGCCCCAGCATTTT. The V call is TRBV19, the J call TRBJ1-5; possibly TRBD1 for D (6 bases). The germline V and J ends were trimmed by 7 bases and 6 bases, with 16 bases remaining between them. From germline, CDR1 is LNHDA and CDR2 SQIVND (reference sequence). The CDR3 spans 14 residues.

The chain employs TRBV18 and TRBJ2-1, with 12 bases matching TRBD2. Unmatched junction bases numbered 7, after V lost 4 bases and J lost 0 bases. The germline V gene has CDR1 KGHSH and CDR2 LQKENI. The CDR3 is 18 residues long. CDR3 nucleotides: TGTGCCAGCTCACGCCCGGGACTAGCGGGTGCCTCCTACAATGAGCAGTTCTTC. Protein product: CASSRPGLAGASYNEQFF.

The chain has TRBV30 and TRBJ1-6; D is ambiguous. Trimming removed 4 bases at V and 14 bases at J, with 15 bases between. Germline lookup yields CDR1 GTSNPN and CDR2 SVGIG (reference sequence). This CDR3 is built from 12 residues. CDR3 in DNA: TGTGCCTGGACGGGGATTCGTGAAGCCCTCCACTTT. Translation: CAWTGIREALHF.

The CDR3 bases are TGTGCCAGCTCACCACAGGAGCTAGCGGGAGGGGGCACAGATACGCAGTATTTT. Residues: CASSPQELAGGGTDTQYF. The chain combines TRBV18 with TRBJ2-3, with 12 bases lining up with TRBD2. From germline, CDR1 is KGHSH and CDR2 LQKENI. V shed 1 base and J 1 base; nucleotides not matched to a gene: 6. The CDR3 is made up of 18 amino acids.